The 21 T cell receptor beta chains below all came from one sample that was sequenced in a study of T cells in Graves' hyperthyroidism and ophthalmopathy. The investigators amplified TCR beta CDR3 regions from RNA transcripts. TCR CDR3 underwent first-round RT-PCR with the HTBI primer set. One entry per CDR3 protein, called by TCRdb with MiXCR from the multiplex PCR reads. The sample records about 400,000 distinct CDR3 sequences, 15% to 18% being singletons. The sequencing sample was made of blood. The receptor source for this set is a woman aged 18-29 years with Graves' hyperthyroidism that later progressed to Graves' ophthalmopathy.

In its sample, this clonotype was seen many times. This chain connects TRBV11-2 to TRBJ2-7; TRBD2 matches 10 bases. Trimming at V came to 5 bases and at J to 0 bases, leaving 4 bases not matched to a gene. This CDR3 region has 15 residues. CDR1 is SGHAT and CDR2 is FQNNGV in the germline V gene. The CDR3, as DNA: TGTGCCAGCAGCCCCCTAGCGGGGGACTCCTACGAGCAGTACTTC. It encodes CASSPLAGDSYEQYF.

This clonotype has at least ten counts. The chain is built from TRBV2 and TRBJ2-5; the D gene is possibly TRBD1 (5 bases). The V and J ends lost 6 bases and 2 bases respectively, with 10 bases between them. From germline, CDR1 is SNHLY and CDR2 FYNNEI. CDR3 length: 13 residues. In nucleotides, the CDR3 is TGTGCCAGCAGCTACAGGAGTCAAGAGACCCAGTACTTC. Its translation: CASSYRSQETQYF.

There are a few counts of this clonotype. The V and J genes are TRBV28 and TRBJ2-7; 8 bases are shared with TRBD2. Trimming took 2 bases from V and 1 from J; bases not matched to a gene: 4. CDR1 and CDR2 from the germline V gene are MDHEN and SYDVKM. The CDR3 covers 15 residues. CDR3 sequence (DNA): TGTGCCAGCAGTTTAACAGGGACTAGTTCCTACGAGCAGTACTTC. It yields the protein CASSLTGTSSYEQYF.

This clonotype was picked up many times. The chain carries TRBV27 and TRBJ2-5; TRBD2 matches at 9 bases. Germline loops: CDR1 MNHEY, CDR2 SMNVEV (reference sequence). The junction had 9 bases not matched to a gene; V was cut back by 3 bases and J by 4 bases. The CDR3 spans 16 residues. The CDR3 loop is CASSFSGTSFLETQYF. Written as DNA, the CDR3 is TGTGCCAGCAGTTTCTCCGGGACTAGCTTCCTAGAGACCCAGTACTTC.

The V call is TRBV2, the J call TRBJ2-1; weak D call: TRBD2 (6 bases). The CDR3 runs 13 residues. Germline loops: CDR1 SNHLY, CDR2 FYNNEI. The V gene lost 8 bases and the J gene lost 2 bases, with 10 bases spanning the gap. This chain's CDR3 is CASGASAYNEQFF. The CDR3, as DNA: TGTGCCAGCGGTGCTAGCGCCTACAATGAGCAGTTCTTC.

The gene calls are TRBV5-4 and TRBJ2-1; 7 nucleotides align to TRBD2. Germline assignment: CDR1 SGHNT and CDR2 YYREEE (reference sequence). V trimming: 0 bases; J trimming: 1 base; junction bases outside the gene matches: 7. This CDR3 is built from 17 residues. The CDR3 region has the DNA TGTGCCAGCAGCTTGGGTGGGGCCGGGAGGTCCTACAATGAGCAGTTCTTC. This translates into CASSLGGAGRSYNEQFF. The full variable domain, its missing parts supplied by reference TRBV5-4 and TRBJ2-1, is ETGVTQSPTHLIKTRGQQVTLRCSSQSGHNTVSWYQQALGQGPQFIFQYYREEENGRGNFPPRFSGLQFPNYSSELNVNALELDDSALYLCASSLGGAGRSYNEQFFGPGTRLTVL.

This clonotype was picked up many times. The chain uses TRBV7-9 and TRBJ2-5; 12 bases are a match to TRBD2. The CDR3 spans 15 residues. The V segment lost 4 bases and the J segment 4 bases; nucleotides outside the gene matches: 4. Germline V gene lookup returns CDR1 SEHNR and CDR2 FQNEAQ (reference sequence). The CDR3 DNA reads TGTGCCAGCAGCTCACTAGCGGGAGGCAGAGAGACCCAGTACTTC. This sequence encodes CASSSLAGGRETQYF.

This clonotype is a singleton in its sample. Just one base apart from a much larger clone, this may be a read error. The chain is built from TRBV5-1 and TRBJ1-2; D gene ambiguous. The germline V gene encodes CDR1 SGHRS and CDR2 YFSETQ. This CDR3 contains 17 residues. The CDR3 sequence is CASSSTGSAIPVYVYTF. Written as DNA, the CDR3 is TGCGCCAGCAGCTCAACCGGGAGCGCCATCCCAGTCTATGTCTACACCTTC.

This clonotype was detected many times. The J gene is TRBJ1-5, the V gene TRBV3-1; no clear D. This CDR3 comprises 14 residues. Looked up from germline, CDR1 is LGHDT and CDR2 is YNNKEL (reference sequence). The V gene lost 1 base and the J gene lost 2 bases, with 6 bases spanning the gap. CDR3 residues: CASSQGSGNQPQHF. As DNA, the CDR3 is TGTGCCAGCAGCCAAGGGTCGGGCAATCAGCCCCAGCATTTT.

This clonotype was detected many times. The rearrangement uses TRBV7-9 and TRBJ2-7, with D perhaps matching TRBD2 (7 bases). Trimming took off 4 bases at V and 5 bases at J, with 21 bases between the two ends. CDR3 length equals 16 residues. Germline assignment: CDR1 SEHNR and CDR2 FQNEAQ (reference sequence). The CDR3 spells CASSSSSGGQRHEQYF. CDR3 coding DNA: TGTGCCAGCAGCTCTTCCTCGGGGGGCCAGAGGCACGAGCAGTACTTC.

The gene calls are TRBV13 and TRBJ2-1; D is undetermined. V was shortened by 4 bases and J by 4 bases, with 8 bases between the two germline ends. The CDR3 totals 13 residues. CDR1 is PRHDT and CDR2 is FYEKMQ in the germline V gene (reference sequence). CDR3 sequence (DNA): TGTGCCAGCAGCTCCTCCAAATACAATGAGCAGTTCTTC. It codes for CASSSSKYNEQFF.

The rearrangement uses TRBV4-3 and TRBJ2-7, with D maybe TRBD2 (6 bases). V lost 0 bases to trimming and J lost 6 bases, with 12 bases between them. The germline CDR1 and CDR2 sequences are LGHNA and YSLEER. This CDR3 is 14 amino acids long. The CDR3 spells CASSQDRTMGEQYF. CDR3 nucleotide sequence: TGCGCCAGCAGCCAAGATCGGACTATGGGCGAGCAGTACTTC.

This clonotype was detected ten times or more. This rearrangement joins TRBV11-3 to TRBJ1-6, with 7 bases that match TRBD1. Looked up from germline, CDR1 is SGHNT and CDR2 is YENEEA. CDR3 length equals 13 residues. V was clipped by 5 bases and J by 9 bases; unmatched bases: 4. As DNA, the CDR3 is TGTGCCAGCAGCAAGACAGGGAGTTCACCCCTCCACTTT. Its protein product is CASSKTGSSPLHF.

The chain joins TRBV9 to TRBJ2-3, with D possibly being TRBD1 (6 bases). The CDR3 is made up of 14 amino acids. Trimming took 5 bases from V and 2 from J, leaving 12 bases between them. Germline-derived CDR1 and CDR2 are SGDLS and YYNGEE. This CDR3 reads CASSRQDLTDTQYF. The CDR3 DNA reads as TGTGCCAGCAGTCGACAGGATCTCACAGATACGCAGTATTTT.

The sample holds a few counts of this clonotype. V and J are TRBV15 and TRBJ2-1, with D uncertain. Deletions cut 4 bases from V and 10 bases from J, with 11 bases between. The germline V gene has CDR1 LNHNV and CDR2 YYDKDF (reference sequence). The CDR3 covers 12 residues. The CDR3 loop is CATSKNSNEQFF. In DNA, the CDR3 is TGTGCCACCAGCAAAAACAGCAACGAGCAGTTCTTC.

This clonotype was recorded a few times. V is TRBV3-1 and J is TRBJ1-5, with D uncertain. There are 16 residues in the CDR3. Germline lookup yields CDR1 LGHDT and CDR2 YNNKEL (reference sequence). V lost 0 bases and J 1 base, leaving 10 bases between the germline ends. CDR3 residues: CASSQEEDGSNQPQHF. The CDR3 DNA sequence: TGTGCCAGCAGCCAAGAGGAAGATGGCAGCAATCAGCCCCAGCATTTT.

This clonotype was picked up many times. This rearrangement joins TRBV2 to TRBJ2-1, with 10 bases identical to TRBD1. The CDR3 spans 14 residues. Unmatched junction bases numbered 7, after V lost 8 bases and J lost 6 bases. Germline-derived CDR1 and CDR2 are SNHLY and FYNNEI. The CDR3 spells CASVGQGGRNEQFF. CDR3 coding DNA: TGTGCCAGCGTCGGACAGGGGGGCCGCAATGAGCAGTTCTTC. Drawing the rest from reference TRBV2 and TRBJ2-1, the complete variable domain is EPEVTQTPSHQVTQMGQEVILRCVPISNHLYFYWYRQILGQKVEFLVSFYNNEISEKSEIFDDQFSVERPDGSNFTLKIRSTKLEDSAMYFCASVGQGGRNEQFFGPGTRLTVL.

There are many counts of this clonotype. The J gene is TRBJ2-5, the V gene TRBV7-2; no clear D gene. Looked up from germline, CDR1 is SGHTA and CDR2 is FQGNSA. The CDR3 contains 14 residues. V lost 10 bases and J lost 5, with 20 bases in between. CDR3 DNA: TGTGCCACCAGTCGACCATTCCAGTGGGAGACCCAGTACTTC. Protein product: CATSRPFQWETQYF. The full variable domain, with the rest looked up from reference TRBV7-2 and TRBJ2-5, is GAGVSQSPSNKVTEKGKDVELRCDPISGHTALYWYRQSLGQGLEFLIYFQGNSAPDKSGLPSDRFSAERTGGSVSTLTIQRTQQEDSAVYLCATSRPFQWETQYFGPGTRLLVL.

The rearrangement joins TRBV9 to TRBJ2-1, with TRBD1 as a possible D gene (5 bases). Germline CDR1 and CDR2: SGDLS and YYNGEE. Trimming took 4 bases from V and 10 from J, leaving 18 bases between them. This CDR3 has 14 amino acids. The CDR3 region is CASSPQQGSIEQFF. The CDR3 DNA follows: TGTGCCAGCAGCCCGCAGCAGGGCTCAATCGAGCAGTTCTTC.

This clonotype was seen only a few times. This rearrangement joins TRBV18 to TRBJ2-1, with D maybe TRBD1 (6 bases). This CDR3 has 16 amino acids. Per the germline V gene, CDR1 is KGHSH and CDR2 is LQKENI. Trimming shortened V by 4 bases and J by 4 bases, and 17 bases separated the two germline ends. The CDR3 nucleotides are TGTGCCAGCTCACTATACAGGGACCCCTTATACAATGAGCAGTTCTTC. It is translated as CASSLYRDPLYNEQFF.

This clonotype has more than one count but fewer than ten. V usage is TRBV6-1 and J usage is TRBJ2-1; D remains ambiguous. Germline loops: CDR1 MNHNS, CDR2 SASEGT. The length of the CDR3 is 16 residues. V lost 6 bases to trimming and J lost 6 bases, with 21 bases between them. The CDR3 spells CASSGKKSVIVNEQFF. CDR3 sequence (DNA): TGTGCCAGCAGCGGAAAGAAGTCGGTAATAGTCAATGAGCAGTTCTTC.